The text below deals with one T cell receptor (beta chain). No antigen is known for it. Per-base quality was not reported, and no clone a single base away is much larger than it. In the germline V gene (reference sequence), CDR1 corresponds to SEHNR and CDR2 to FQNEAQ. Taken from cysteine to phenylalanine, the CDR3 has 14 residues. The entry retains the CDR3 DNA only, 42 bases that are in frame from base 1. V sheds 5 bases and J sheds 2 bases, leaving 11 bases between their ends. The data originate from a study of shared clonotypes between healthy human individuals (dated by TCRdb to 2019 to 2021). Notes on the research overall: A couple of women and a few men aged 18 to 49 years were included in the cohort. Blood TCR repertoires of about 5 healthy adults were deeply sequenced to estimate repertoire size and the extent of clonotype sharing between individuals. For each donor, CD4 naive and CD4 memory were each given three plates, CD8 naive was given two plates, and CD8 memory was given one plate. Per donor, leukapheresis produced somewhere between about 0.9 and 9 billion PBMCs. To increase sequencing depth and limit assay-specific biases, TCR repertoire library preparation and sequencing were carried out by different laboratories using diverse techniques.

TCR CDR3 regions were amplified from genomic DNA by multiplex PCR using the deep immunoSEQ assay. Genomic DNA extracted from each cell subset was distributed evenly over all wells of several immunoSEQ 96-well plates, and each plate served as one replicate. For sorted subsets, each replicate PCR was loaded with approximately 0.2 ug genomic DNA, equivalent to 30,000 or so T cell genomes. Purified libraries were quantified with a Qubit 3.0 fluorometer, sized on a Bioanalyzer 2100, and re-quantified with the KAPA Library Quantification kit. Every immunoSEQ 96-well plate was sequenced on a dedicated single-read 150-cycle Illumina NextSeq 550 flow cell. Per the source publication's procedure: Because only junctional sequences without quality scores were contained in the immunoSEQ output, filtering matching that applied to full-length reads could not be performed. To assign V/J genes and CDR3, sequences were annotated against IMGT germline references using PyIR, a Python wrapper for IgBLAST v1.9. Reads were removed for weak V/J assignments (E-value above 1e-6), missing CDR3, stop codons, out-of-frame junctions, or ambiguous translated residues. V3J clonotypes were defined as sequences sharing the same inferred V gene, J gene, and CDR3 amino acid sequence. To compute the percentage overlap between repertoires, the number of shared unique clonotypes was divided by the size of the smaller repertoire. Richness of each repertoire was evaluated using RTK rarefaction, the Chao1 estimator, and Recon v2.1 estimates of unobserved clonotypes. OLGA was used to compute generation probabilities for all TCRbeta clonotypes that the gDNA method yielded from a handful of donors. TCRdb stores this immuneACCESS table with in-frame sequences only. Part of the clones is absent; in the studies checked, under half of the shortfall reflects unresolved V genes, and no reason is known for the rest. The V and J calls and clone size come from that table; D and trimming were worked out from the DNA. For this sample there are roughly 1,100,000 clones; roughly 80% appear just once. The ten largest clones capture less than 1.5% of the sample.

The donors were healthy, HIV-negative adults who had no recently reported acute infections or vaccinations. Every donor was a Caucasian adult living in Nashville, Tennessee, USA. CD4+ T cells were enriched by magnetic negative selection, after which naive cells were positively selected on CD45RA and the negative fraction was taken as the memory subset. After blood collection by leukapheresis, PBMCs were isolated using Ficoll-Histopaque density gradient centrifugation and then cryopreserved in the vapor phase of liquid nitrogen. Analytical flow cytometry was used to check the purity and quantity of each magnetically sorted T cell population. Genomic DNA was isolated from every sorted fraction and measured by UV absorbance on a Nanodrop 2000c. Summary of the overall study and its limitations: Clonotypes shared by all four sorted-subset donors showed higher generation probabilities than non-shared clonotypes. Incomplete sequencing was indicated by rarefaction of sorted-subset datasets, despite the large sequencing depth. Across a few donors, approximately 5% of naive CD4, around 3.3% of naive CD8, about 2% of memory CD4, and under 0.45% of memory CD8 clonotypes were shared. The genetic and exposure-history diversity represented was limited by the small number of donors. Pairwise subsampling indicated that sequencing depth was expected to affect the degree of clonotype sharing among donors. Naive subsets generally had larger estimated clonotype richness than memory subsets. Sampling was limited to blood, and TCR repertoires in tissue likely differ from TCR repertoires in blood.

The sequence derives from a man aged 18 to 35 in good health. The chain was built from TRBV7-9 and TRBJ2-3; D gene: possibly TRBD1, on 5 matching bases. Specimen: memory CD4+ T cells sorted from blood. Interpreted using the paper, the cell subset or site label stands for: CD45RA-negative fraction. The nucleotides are TGTGCCAGCAGCCTCACAGGAATCACAGATACGCAGTATTTT. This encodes CASSLTGITDTQYF.